These T cell receptor beta chains were read from a single sample in a study of shared clonotypes between healthy human individuals. Sequenced by immunoSEQ multiplex PCR; TCRdb stores in-frame clones only, minus some. The sample lists about 580,000 clones, roughly 98% seen once, with 0.3% in the top ten. Material: naive CD8+ T cells sorted from blood. These receptor sequences come from a man younger than 45 in good health. Each CDR3 is given with its conserved first and last residue. D genes are given only for firm matches. Part of the rows lack a size; the others show once, few, many or a class for expanded clones.

cdr3_aa	cdr3_nt	clone_size	j_call	d_call	v_call
CASSEFMTEQETQYF	TGTGCCAGCAGTGAATTTATGACAGAACAAGAGACCCAGTACTTC	.	TRBJ2-5	.	TRBV25-1
CAWSESTEAFF	TGTGCCTGGAGTGAGTCCACTGAAGCTTTCTTT	.	TRBJ1-1	.	TRBV30
CASSSGNRGFEQFF	TGTGCCAGCAGCTCTGGGAACAGGGGCTTTGAGCAGTTCTTC	.	TRBJ2-1	TRBD1	TRBV7-2
CASSEFVRDTDTQYF	TGTGCCAGCAGTGAATTCGTCAGAGACACAGATACGCAGTATTTT	.	TRBJ2-3	.	TRBV6-1
CASSQEGEHGNTIYF	TGCGCCAGCAGCCAAGAGGGGGAGCACGGAAACACCATATATTTT	few	TRBJ1-3	.	TRBV4-3
CASSLGGSGITNEQFF	TGTGCCAGCAGTTTAGGTGGTAGCGGGATTACAAATGAGCAGTTCTTC	once	TRBJ2-1	TRBD2	TRBV27
CASSLVELAYNEQFF	TGCGCCAGCAGCTTGGTCGAACTAGCGTACAATGAGCAGTTCTTC	few	TRBJ2-1	TRBD2	TRBV5-1
CASSLGRDTQYF	TGTGCCAGCAGTTTGGGGCGAGATACGCAGTATTTT	once	TRBJ2-3	.	TRBV27
CSVDGLAGGRSYNEQFF	TGCAGCGTGGATGGACTAGCGGGGGGTCGCTCCTACAATGAGCAGTTCTTC	once	TRBJ2-1	TRBD2	TRBV29-1
CASSPGSGSEQFF	TGTGCCAGCAGCCCAGGTAGCGGTTCTGAGCAGTTCTTC	.	TRBJ2-1	.	TRBV9
CASSFYVTGELFF	TGTGCCAGCAGCTTCTACGTCACCGGGGAGCTGTTTTTT	.	TRBJ2-2	.	TRBV5-4
CAIPTGDTNYGYTF	TGTGCCATCCCCACGGGGGACACTAACTATGGCTACACCTTC	once	TRBJ1-2	.	TRBV11-2
CASSYSRDEQFF	TGTGCCAGCAGTTACTCGAGGGATGAGCAGTTCTTC	few	TRBJ2-1	.	TRBV6-5
CASSLQNRNTEAFF	TGTGCCAGCAGCTTACAAAACAGAAACACTGAAGCTTTCTTT	.	TRBJ1-1	.	TRBV13
CASSFAGNQPQHF	TGTGCCAGCAGTTTTGCAGGGAATCAGCCCCAGCATTTT	once	TRBJ1-5	.	TRBV27
CASSWTSGSYNEQFF	TGTGCCAGCTCCTGGACTAGCGGGAGCTACAATGAGCAGTTCTTC	.	TRBJ2-1	TRBD2	TRBV18
CASSPPRGTQYF	TGTGCCAGCAGCCCCCCCCGTGGGACCCAGTACTTC	.	TRBJ2-5	.	TRBV7-9
CASSTYIVLGEGTTNEKLFF	TGTGCCAGCAGTACTTATATTGTCCTGGGAGAGGGAACAACTAATGAAAAACTGTTTTTT	.	TRBJ1-4	.	TRBV28
CATSKLAGVTEQFF	TGTGCCACCAGCAAGCTAGCGGGAGTTACTGAGCAGTTCTTC	.	TRBJ2-1	TRBD2	TRBV15
CASSLTELAGVDEQFF	TGTGCCAGCAGCTTAACGGAGCTAGCGGGAGTCGATGAGCAGTTCTTC	.	TRBJ2-1	TRBD2	TRBV11-2
CASSFASGSYGELFF	TGTGCCAGCAGCTTCGCTAGCGGGAGTTACGGGGAGCTGTTTTTT	.	TRBJ2-2	TRBD2	TRBV7-9
CASSLPGNQPQHF	TGTGCCAGTTCTCTGCCGGGCAATCAGCCCCAGCATTTT	.	TRBJ1-5	.	TRBV6-6
CASSLMGLPEQYF	TGTGCCAGCAGCTTGATGGGGCTTCCCGAGCAGTACTTC	few	TRBJ2-7	.	TRBV7-9
CASRTPGRGWQTQYF	TGTGCCAGCAGAACCCCGGGGAGGGGGTGGCAGACCCAGTACTTC	.	TRBJ2-5	.	TRBV6-1
CSVEDRDRMSYGYTF	TGCAGCGTTGAAGATAGGGACAGGATGAGCTATGGCTACACCTTC	once	TRBJ1-2	TRBD1	TRBV29-1
CASKGELWQETQYF	TGTGCCTCCAAAGGGGAACTCTGGCAAGAGACCCAGTACTTC	.	TRBJ2-5	.	TRBV28
CASSAGTRAYNEQFF	TGTGCCAGCAGTGCCGGGACAAGGGCCTACAATGAGCAGTTCTTC	.	TRBJ2-1	.	TRBV27
CASSIGPSQETQYF	TGTGCCAGTAGTATTGGGCCTAGCCAAGAGACCCAGTACTTC	.	TRBJ2-5	.	TRBV19
CASSQTYNEQFF	TGTGCCAGCAGCCAAACCTACAATGAGCAGTTCTTC	once	TRBJ2-1	.	TRBV14
CASSEGGQLFF	TGTGCCAGCAGCGAGGGGGGGCAGCTGTTTTTT	.	TRBJ2-2	.	TRBV9
CASSQLDRASYNEQFF	TGCGCCAGCAGCCAACTAGACAGGGCCTCCTACAATGAGCAGTTCTTC	.	TRBJ2-1	TRBD1	TRBV4-1
CASSWSQGHEQYF	TGTGCCAGCAGCTGGTCGCAGGGCCACGAGCAGTACTTC	.	TRBJ2-7	.	TRBV7-9
CASSQDSASDTETQYF	TGCGCCAGCAGCCAAGATAGTGCGAGTGATACAGAGACCCAGTACTTC	.	TRBJ2-5	.	TRBV4-3
CASSLVGRLQTNEQFF	TGTGCCAGCAGCTTAGTTGGGAGACTTCAAACCAATGAGCAGTTCTTC	.	TRBJ2-1	.	TRBV11-2
CASSLRASYEQYF	TGTGCCAGCAGCCTCCGGGCCTCCTACGAGCAGTACTTC	.	TRBJ2-7	.	TRBV6-5
CASGGAEQYF	TGTGCCAGCGGGGGCGCCGAGCAGTACTTC	.	TRBJ2-7	.	TRBV9
CASSLQGTGDYGYTF	TGCGCCAGCAGCCTACAAGGGACAGGGGACTATGGCTACACCTTC	once	TRBJ1-2	TRBD1	TRBV4-1
CAISDGTSSYEQYF	TGTGCCATCAGTGATGGGACGTCCTCCTACGAGCAGTACTTC	once	TRBJ2-7	.	TRBV10-3
CASSKGWHEQYF	TGTGCCAGCAGCAAGGGGTGGCACGAGCAGTACTTC	.	TRBJ2-7	.	TRBV5-6
CASSKGTDYEQYF	TGCGCCAGCAGCAAGGGGACAGACTACGAGCAGTACTTC	few	TRBJ2-7	TRBD1	TRBV5-1
CASRGYNEQFF	TGTGCCAGCAGGGGGTACAATGAGCAGTTCTTC	.	TRBJ2-1	.	TRBV7-9
CASSLAVTGRIAFF	TGTGCCAGCAGCTTAGCGGTGACGGGACGAATTGCTTTCTTT	.	TRBJ1-1	.	TRBV7-8
CASSGAGTANEQFF	TGCGCCAGCAGTGGAGCAGGGACAGCTAATGAGCAGTTCTTC	once	TRBJ2-1	TRBD1	TRBV10-1
CASSPQGSSQPQHF	TGTGCCAGCAGCCCGCAGGGTTCGTCTCAGCCCCAGCATTTT	.	TRBJ1-5	.	TRBV7-9
CASSLAGASYNEQFF	TGTGCCAGCAGCCTAGCGGGAGCCTCGTACAATGAGCAGTTCTTC	.	TRBJ2-1	TRBD2	TRBV13
CASSSSRVYEQYF	TGTGCCAGCAGCTCCTCACGGGTTTACGAGCAGTACTTC	.	TRBJ2-7	.	TRBV7-2
CASSLLWDRDTLLETQYF	TGTGCCAGCAGTTTATTATGGGACAGGGACACCCTGTTAGAGACCCAGTACTTC	.	TRBJ2-5	TRBD1	TRBV27
CSVEDNGTEAFF	TGCAGCGTTGAAGATAATGGAACTGAAGCTTTCTTT	.	TRBJ1-1	.	TRBV29-1
CASSLGENTEAFF	TGTGCCAGCAGCTTAGGAGAGAACACTGAAGCTTTCTTT	.	TRBJ1-1	.	TRBV7-9
CASNRQGAGETQYF	TGTGCCAGCAACCGACAGGGGGCGGGGGAGACCCAGTACTTC	.	TRBJ2-5	TRBD1	TRBV28
CASSQRQEITGELFF	TGCGCCAGCAGCCAAAGACAGGAGATCACCGGGGAGCTGTTTTTT	.	TRBJ2-2	.	TRBV4-3
CASSLVEFGQEEKLFF	TGTGCCAGCAGCTTAGTTGAGTTCGGACAGGAAGAAAAACTGTTTTTT	.	TRBJ1-4	TRBD1	TRBV7-8
CASTIMTGTYTDTQYF	TGCGCCAGCACGATCATGACAGGGACGTACACAGATACGCAGTATTTT	.	TRBJ2-3	TRBD1	TRBV23-1